This T cell receptor beta chain was sequenced for a study of blood T cell repertoires in COVID-19. Overall study context: Both acute and convalescent COVID-19 samples were obtained from the United States, Italy and Spain. Sources were T cells, B-cell-depleted T cells, or PBMCs; the material itself was cDNA or gDNA.

Per the study methods: Reference gene primers were amplified, and this amplification served to estimate nucleated cell counts. The protocol was immunoSEQ multiplex PCR, while the TCRdb copy is restricted to in-frame clones and leaves out a portion. That table gives V, J and clone size, and the DNA gave D and trimming. The data show roughly 260,000 clones, roughly 84% seen once. The sample taken for sequencing was peripheral blood. This receptor was identified in a woman aged 18-29 years with acute or convalescent COVID-19.

The CDR3 here is CASSVSGYGTDTQYF. CDR3 sequence (DNA): TGTGCCAGCAGTGTTTCAGGTTACGGCACAGATACGCAGTATTTT. The rearrangement uses TRBV6-4 and TRBJ2-3; D is ambiguous. The V end lost 4 bases, the J end lost 1 base, and 12 bases lay between the germline ends. Germline V gene lookup returns CDR1 MRHNA and CDR2 SNTAGT. The length of the CDR3 is 15 residues.